The clone carrying this T cell receptor beta chain was counted ten times or more. Individual cDNA molecules received unique molecular identifiers. TCRdb re-called the 5' RACE reads through MiXCR, storing one row per CDR3 protein. The data show 50,000 to 60,000 distinct CDR3 sequences, with over 9.5% seen just once and about 4.4% held by the top ten. This sample was taken from a study of early T cells in non-severe SARS-CoV-2 infection. This TCR was recovered from an adult who was a healthcare worker with PCR-confirmed SARS-CoV-2 infection or an uninfected control (not recorded which). Sequences were obtained from whole blood.

CDR3 protein: CSAPRGRGYGYTF. CDR3 nucleotide sequence: TGCAGTGCTCCAAGGGGGCGAGGCTATGGCTACACCTTC. The rearrangement uses TRBV20-1 and TRBJ1-2; 7 positions match TRBD1. V lost 5 bases, J lost 4 bases, and 7 bases stayed unmatched. This CDR3 has 13 amino acids. From germline, CDR1 is DFQATT and CDR2 SNEGSKA (reference sequence).